This is a list of T cell receptor beta chains from one sample in a study of blood T cells in healthy people across ages. A single record per CDR3 protein comes from TCRdb applying MiXCR to the 5' RACE reads. In the table there are about 970,000 distinct CDR3 sequences, 51% of which are singletons. The sample taken for sequencing was blood. Receptors originate from a woman between 55 and 75 years old in good health. CDR3s include the opening cysteine and the closing phenylalanine or tryptophan. A D gene is named only where the DNA matches it firmly. Size is omitted from some rows. Given values are once, few, many or a class for expanded clones.

TGTGCCAGCTCACCCCGCCAGGTTACTACAGATACGCAGTATTTT	CASSPRQVTTDTQYF	.	.	TRBV18	TRBJ2-3
TGTGCCAGCAGTGGATTCCCCGCCTCTAGGTATTTT	CASSGFPASRYF	.	few	TRBV25-1	TRBJ2-3
TGTGCCAGCAGCCAGGGACTGCGCTATGGCTACACCTTC	CASSQGLRYGYTF	.	.	TRBV28	TRBJ1-2
TGCAGTACCGAGGGCCGAACCTACAATGAGCAGTACTTC	CSTEGRTYNEQYF	.	.	TRBV20-1	TRBJ2-7
TGTGCCACCAGTGATTCATCAGGGAAGAACACCGGGGAGCTGTTTTTT	CATSDSSGKNTGELFF	.	few	TRBV24-1	TRBJ2-2
TGCAGTGCTAGAGATTCCCGGGTAGCGCACACAGATACGCAGTATTTT	CSARDSRVAHTDTQYF	.	many	TRBV20-1	TRBJ2-3
TGTGCCAGCAGCCCGGGACCAGCGGGAGGCATTCAGTACTTC	CASSPGPAGGIQYF	TRBD2	.	TRBV13	TRBJ2-4
TGTGCCACCAGCAGAGGGGCGGGAGGGCCGGTTGAGCAGTTCTTC	CATSRGAGGPVEQFF	TRBD2	.	TRBV15	TRBJ2-1
TGTGCCATCAGTGAGTCGACAGAGAACAATGAGCAGTTCTTC	CAISESTENNEQFF	.	few	TRBV10-3	TRBJ2-1
TGCAGCACCAGAGAGGGAGGGGCCGGGGAGCTGTTTTTT	CSTREGGAGELFF	TRBD2	.	TRBV29-1	TRBJ2-2
TGTGCCAGCAGCCTGACAGGGGACAGAGATACGCAGTATTTT	CASSLTGDRDTQYF	TRBD1	few	TRBV6-5	TRBJ2-3
TGCGGTGCTAGAGGAGGTCAAACCTACGAGCAGTACTTC	CGARGGQTYEQYF	.	.	TRBV20-1	TRBJ2-7
TGTGCCTGGAGTGGAGGGGCAGTTAGAGAGCAGTACTTC	CAWSGGAVREQYF	.	.	TRBV30	TRBJ2-4
TGTGCCAGCAGCTTAACTCAGCTGAATCGGGATACGCAGTATTTT	CASSLTQLNRDTQYF	.	.	TRBV7-2	TRBJ2-3
TGTGCCAGCAGTACCTCTTCCCGCGGGAGCCAGTTCTTC	CASSTSSRGSQFF	TRBD2	.	TRBV27	TRBJ2-1
TGTGCCACCAGCAGAGGGAGGGAGGGCTACAATGAGCAGTTCTTC	CATSRGREGYNEQFF	TRBD2	.	TRBV15	TRBJ2-1
TGTGCCACCCGACAGGGATCCTACAATGAGCAGTTCTTC	CATRQGSYNEQFF	TRBD1	few	TRBV5-6	TRBJ2-1
TGTGCCAGCAGTTTAGCTAGCACCCAAGGGAAGCAGTACTTC	CASSLASTQGKQYF	.	few	TRBV28	TRBJ2-7
TGCAGCGTTGTTTGGGTTGGGCGCGGCGATCAGCCCCAGCATTTT	CSVVWVGRGDQPQHF	.	.	TRBV29-1	TRBJ1-5
TGTGCCTGGGGAACGGGACAAGCGTGGGCACACCTTGAAGCTTTCTTT	CAWGTGQAWAHLEAFF	.	few	TRBV30	TRBJ1-1
TGTGCCAGCTCATCTTCTGGAAGGCAGGGTTACAATGAGCAGTTCTTC	CASSSSGRQGYNEQFF	.	.	TRBV18	TRBJ2-1
TGCAGCGCCAGGGGCCGCCGGGCTGAAGCTTTCTTT	CSARGRRAEAFF	.	.	TRBV29-1	TRBJ1-1
TGTGCCAGCAGTTTCATAGGACTTCAGCAGGGAGGCTACACCTTC	CASSFIGLQQGGYTF	.	.	TRBV12-3/TRBV12-4	TRBJ1-2
TGTGCCAGCAAGCCGACAGGGATGCTTCAGCCCCAGCATTTT	CASKPTGMLQPQHF	TRBD1	.	TRBV12-3/TRBV12-4	TRBJ1-5
TGTGCCAACAACCAAAGACGGAACCAAGAGACCCAGTACTTC	CANNQRRNQETQYF	.	.	TRBV11-1	TRBJ2-5
TGCAGTGCTCTAAGGACTAGCGGGTCGTACGAGCAGTACTTC	CSALRTSGSYEQYF	TRBD2	.	TRBV20-1	TRBJ2-7
TGCGCCAGCAGCCCCATCGGGGGGGCGTTCGAGACCCAGTACTTC	CASSPIGGAFETQYF	TRBD2	.	TRBV5-1	TRBJ2-5
TGTGCCACCAGCCCGAGAAGTTCTGGGGCCAACGTCCTGACTTTC	CATSPRSSGANVLTF	.	few	TRBV15	TRBJ2-6
TGTGCCAGCCGTCGGGATCTGGAAAGCTATGGCTACACCTTC	CASRRDLESYGYTF	.	.	TRBV12-3/TRBV12-4	TRBJ1-2
TGCAGTGCTCAACAGGGTGTCCGGCAAGAGACCCAGTACTTC	CSAQQGVRQETQYF	.	.	TRBV20-1	TRBJ2-5
TGTGCCAGCAGTTCAAGAGGTGGGGACTCAGAGACCCAGCATTTT	CASSSRGGDSETQHF	.	.	TRBV27	TRBJ1-5
TGTGCCAGCGCCGACAGGCTGGAAGAGACCCAGTACTTC	CASADRLEETQYF	.	.	TRBV12-3/TRBV12-4	TRBJ2-5
TGTGCCAGCAGTTGGACTAGCGGGAGTCCCGGGGAGCAGTTCTTC	CASSWTSGSPGEQFF	TRBD2	few	TRBV12-3/TRBV12-4	TRBJ2-1
TGTGCCAGCAGCACCGTAAGACAGCCGAGTGAAAAACTGTTTTTT	CASSTVRQPSEKLFF	.	.	TRBV5-6	TRBJ1-4
TGTGCCAGCAGCTTGATGATCCAGCCCTCCTACGAGCAGTACTTC	CASSLMIQPSYEQYF	.	.	TRBV5-5	TRBJ2-7
TGTGCCATCAGTCAAGGCGGACCTAACAATGAGCAGTACTTC	CAISQGGPNNEQYF	.	.	TRBV10-3	TRBJ2-5
TGCGCCAGCAGCAATAAGCAGGAGACCTACAATGAGCAGTTCTTC	CASSNKQETYNEQFF	.	.	TRBV4-1	TRBJ2-1
TGTGCCAGCAGCTCCAATGTGCCCTACGAGCAGTACTTC	CASSSNVPYEQYF	.	few	TRBV5-5	TRBJ2-7
TGTGCCAGCAGGCTAGAAGGGACAGGCTACGAGCAGTACTTC	CASRLEGTGYEQYF	TRBD1	.	TRBV7-8	TRBJ2-7
TGTGCCAGTAGTCCACCCCTACCCTTTGGCGGGGAAAGCACAGATACGCAGTATTTT	CASSPPLPFGGESTDTQYF	.	.	TRBV19	TRBJ2-3
TGTGCCAGCAGCACCCGGGACAGGTCCAACTATGGCTACACCTTC	CASSTRDRSNYGYTF	TRBD1	.	TRBV3-1	TRBJ1-2
TGCAGTGCTACCACAGCCTCAGGGGGCACAGATACGCAGTATTTT	CSATTASGGTDTQYF	.	.	TRBV20-1	TRBJ2-3
TGTGCCAGCGCCCCGGGGGCCTATGGCTACACCTTC	CASAPGAYGYTF	.	.	TRBV27	TRBJ1-2